Sequencing of this T cell receptor (beta chain) was carried out in a study of blood T cells in healthy people across ages. Then a second PCR, running about 6 to 12 cycles, was carried out with a sample-barcoded 5' primer and a J-beta primer mix. TCRdb fed the 5' RACE reads into MiXCR, producing one record per CDR3 protein. Among fewer than 800,000 distinct CDR3 sequences listed, roughly 50% were seen once. Germline CDR1 reads DFQATT; CDR2 reads SNEGSKA (reference sequence). V lost 6 bases and J lost 1, with 11 bases in between. This CDR3 contains 13 residues. Sequences were obtained from blood. This sequence was found in a woman in her fifties or sixties in good health. V and J are TRBV20-1 and TRBJ2-3; TRBD2 might be the D (6 bases). CDR3 sequence: CSATWGGTDTQYF. DNA of the CDR3: TGCAGTGCGACGTGGGGGGGCACAGATACGCAGTATTTT.